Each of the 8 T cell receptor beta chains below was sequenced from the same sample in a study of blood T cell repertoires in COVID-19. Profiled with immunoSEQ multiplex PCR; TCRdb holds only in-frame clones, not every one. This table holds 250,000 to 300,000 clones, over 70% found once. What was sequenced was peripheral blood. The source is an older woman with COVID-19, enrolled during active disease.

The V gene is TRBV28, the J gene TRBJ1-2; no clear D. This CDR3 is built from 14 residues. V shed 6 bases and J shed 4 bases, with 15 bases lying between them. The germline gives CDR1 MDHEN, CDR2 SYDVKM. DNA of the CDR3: TGTGCCAGCAGCCTCAACGGACTTTCCTATGGCTACACCTTC. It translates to CASSLNGLSYGYTF.

The CDR3 bases are TGTGCCAGCAGCTTGGGGCAGGGAAGTTCACCCCTCCACTTT. This encodes CASSLGQGSSPLHF. V and J are TRBV7-9 and TRBJ1-6, with D possibly matching TRBD1 (5 bases). Germline values: CDR1 SEHNR, CDR2 FQNEAQ (reference sequence). The CDR3 runs 14 residues. Trimming left V 3 bases short and J 9 bases short, with 12 bases between. The full variable domain, its missing parts supplied by reference TRBV7-9 and TRBJ1-6, is DTGVSQNPRHKITKRGQNVTFRCDPISEHNRLYWYRQTLGQGPEFLTYFQNEAQLEKSRLLSDRFSAERPKGSFSTLEIQRTEQGDSAMYLCASSLGQGSSPLHFGNGTRLTVT.

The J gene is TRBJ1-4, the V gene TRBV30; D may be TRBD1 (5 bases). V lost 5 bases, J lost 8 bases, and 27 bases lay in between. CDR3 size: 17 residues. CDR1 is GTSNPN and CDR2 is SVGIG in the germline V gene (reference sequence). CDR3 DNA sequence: TGTGCCTGGGCCCGACGAAGGGGAGGTGGAGTTGGAGAAAAACTGTTTTTT. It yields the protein CAWARRRGGGVGEKLFF.

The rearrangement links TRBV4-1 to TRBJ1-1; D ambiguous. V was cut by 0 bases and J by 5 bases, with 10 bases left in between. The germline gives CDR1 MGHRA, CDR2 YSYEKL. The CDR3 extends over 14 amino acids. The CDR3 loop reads CASSQEGVWTEAFF. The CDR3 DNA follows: TGCGCCAGCAGCCAAGAAGGAGTTTGGACTGAAGCTTTCTTT.

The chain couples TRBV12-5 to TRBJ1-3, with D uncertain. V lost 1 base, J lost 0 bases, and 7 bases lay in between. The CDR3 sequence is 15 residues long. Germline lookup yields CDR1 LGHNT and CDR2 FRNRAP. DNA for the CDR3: TGTGCTAGTGGTTTGGCCGGGAGCTCTGGAAACACCATATATTTT. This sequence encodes CASGLAGSSGNTIYF. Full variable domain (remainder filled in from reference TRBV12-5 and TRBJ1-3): DARVTQTPRHKVTEMGQEVTMRCQPILGHNTVFWYRQTMMQGLELLAYFRNRAPLDDSGMPKDRFSAEMPDATLATLKIQPSEPRDSAVYFCASGLAGSSGNTIYFGEGSWLTVV.

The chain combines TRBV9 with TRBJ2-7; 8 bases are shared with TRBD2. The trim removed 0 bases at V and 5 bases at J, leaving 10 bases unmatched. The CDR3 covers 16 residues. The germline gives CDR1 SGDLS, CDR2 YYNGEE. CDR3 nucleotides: TGTGCCAGCAGCGTAGTGGGAGCGGGAGCTATCAACGAGCAGTACTTC. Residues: CASSVVGAGAINEQYF.

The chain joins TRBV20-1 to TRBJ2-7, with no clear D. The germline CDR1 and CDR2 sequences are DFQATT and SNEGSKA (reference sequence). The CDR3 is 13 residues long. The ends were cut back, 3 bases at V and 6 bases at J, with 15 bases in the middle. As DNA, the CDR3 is TGCAGTGCTAGTAGGCTCAGGTGGTCCGAGCAGTACTTC. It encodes CSASRLRWSEQYF.

The CDR3 loop is CASRTLAGVTDTQYF. The CDR3 DNA reads TGTGCCAGCAGAACACTAGCGGGAGTCACAGATACGCAGTATTTT. This chain uses TRBV27 with TRBJ2-3, with TRBD2 matching 11 bases. In germline, CDR1 is MNHEY, CDR2 SMNVEV (reference sequence). Trimming cost V 6 bases and J 2 bases; bases outside gene matches: 4. This CDR3 is built from 15 residues.